The 8 T cell receptor beta chains presented below share a single source sample, sequenced in a study of spatial heterogeneity in lung cancer. Sample time point: sample taken at primary tumor resection. TCRdb processed the 5' RACE reads anew with MiXCR; each CDR3 protein has one entry. The sample contains under 40,000 distinct CDR3 sequences, approximately 5.6% of which appear only once. The sample here was PBMCs, taken at surgery. The receptor source for this set is a female donor with early-stage non-small cell lung cancer.

This clonotype has ten or more counts. The CDR3 coding sequence is TGTGCCAGCAGCACCGGGGATGGCACTGAAGCTTTCTTT. It yields the protein CASSTGDGTEAFF. The chain uses TRBV7-9 and TRBJ1-1; D is unresolved. Looked up from germline, CDR1 is SEHNR and CDR2 is FQNEAQ (reference sequence). Trimming took 5 bases from V and 4 from J, leaving 11 bases between them. The length of the CDR3 is 13 residues.

Only a few counts were recorded for this clonotype. The V gene is TRBV18, the J gene TRBJ2-3; 8 bases match TRBD1. J lost 2 bases, V lost 3 bases, and 4 bases had no gene match. Germline assignment: CDR1 KGHSH and CDR2 LQKENI. The CDR3 spans 15 residues. The CDR3 coding sequence is TGTGCCAGCTCACCTGGACAGGGCTTCACAGATACGCAGTATTTT. This sequence encodes CASSPGQGFTDTQYF.

V and J are TRBV27 and TRBJ2-2, with D unclear. Germline V lookup: CDR1 MNHEY, CDR2 SMNVEV (reference sequence). This CDR3 is 12 amino acids long. With 5 bases removed from V and 8 bases from J, the gap between germline ends came to 9 bases. CDR3 coding DNA: TGTGCCAGCAGTCCCCTGGCTGGGGAGCTGTTTTTT. This sequence encodes CASSPLAGELFF.

A few counts support this clonotype. As DNA, the CDR3 is TGTGCCAGCAGCCGGCAGGGGGCAGGGTCGGCCGGGGAGCTGTTTTTT. Translating it yields CASSRQGAGSAGELFF. The chain recombines TRBV7-8 with TRBJ2-2; 8 nucleotides match TRBD1. Trimming at V came to 5 bases and at J to 6 bases, leaving 11 bases not matched to a gene. Germline V lookup: CDR1 SGHVS, CDR2 FQNEAQ. The CDR3 extends over 16 amino acids.

V is TRBV19 and J is TRBJ2-2, with D possibly matching TRBD2 (5 bases). The CDR3 spans 12 residues. The V gene lost 9 bases and the J gene lost 7 bases, with 12 bases spanning the gap. Per germline, CDR1 LNHDA and CDR2 SQIVND (reference sequence). CDR3 in DNA: TGTGCCAGCCTTGGGGAGAACGGGGAGCTGTTTTTT. This translates into CASLGENGELFF.

This clonotype occurred a few times. The chain joins TRBV7-8 to TRBJ1-2, with TRBD1 as a possible D gene (5 bases). The CDR3 loop spans 16 amino acids. V was pared by 8 bases and J by 6 bases, with 25 bases between. From germline, CDR1 is SGHVS and CDR2 FQNEAQ. The CDR3 DNA follows: TGTGCCAGCTCCTCGGGGACCCGGTCGATGTTGCATGGCTACACCTTC. Translation: CASSSGTRSMLHGYTF.

This clonotype was seen repeatedly, ten times or more. This chain connects TRBV7-3 to TRBJ1-2; D is unresolved. Germline V gene sequence: CDR1 SGHTA, CDR2 FQGTGA. V lost 2 bases and J lost 0, with 7 bases in between. CDR3 size: 14 residues. The CDR3 bases are TGTGCCAGCAGCTTATCGGCGGCTAACTATGGCTACACCTTC. It yields the protein CASSLSAANYGYTF.

The genes are TRBV18 and TRBJ1-1; the D is unclear. The V end was cut by 2 bases, the J end by 1 base, with 11 bases between. CDR3 length: 15 amino acids. CDR1 KGHSH and CDR2 LQKENI come from the germline V gene. In DNA, the CDR3 is TGTGCCAGCTCACCAGAAAGAACGGCGAACACTGAAGCTTTCTTT. Protein product: CASSPERTANTEAFF.